The sequence of this TCR beta chain was determined in a study of graft-versus-host responses after intestinal transplantation. Method: immunoSEQ multiplex PCR; TCRdb's copy keeps in-frame clones and lacks some. Among over 8,000 clones listed, approximately 64% were seen once. Per the germline V gene, CDR1 is MNHEY and CDR2 is SVGAGI. V was pared by 0 bases and J by 8 bases, with 5 bases of the junction left unmatched. The CDR3 sequence is 15 residues long. Lymphocytes (intraepithelial and lamina propria) were released by processing the graft tissue. The specimen comprised ileum tissue, sampled 450 to 470 days after transplant. This receptor was taken from a human patient who received an intestinal transplant, so some T cells may come from the graft donor. This chain links TRBV6-5 with TRBJ1-2; 11 bases align to TRBD1. CDR3 amino acids: CASSYSGQGALGYTF. DNA for the CDR3: TGTGCCAGCAGTTACTCCGGACAGGGGGCGCTGGGCTACACCTTC.